The 30 T cell receptor beta chains presented below share a single source sample, sequenced in a study of blood T cell repertoires in COVID-19. Sequenced by immunoSEQ multiplex PCR; TCRdb stores in-frame clones only, minus some. The table records some 130,000 clones, over 80% of them present only once. Material for sequencing was PBMCs or T cells enriched from blood (not recorded which). The receptors derive from a man aged 25 to 45 who had recovered from COVID-19.

This clone was seen once. The genes are TRBV6-2 or TRBV6-3 and TRBJ2-1; 12 bases match TRBD2. V lost 4 bases and J lost 4; bases outside the gene matches: 2. Germline loops: CDR1 MNHEY, CDR2 SVGEGT. The CDR3 loop spans 15 amino acids. DNA of the CDR3: TGTGCCAGCAGTTTGGGACTAGCGGGTTACAATGAGCAGTTCTTC. Translation gives CASSLGLAGYNEQFF.

On this clone itself: This same CDR3 is encoded by further DNA sequences in the sample. The chain carries TRBV5-1 and TRBJ1-3; 7 nucleotides align to TRBD1. From germline, CDR1 is SGHRS and CDR2 YFSETQ. The CDR3 covers 14 residues. Trimming cost V 0 bases and J 3 bases; bases outside gene matches: 0. The CDR3: CASSLGDSGNTIYF. DNA for the CDR3: TGCGCCAGCAGCTTGGGGGACAGTGGAAACACCATATATTTT.

The V and J genes are TRBV2 and TRBJ1-6; the match to TRBD1 covers 7 bases. Germline CDR1 is SNHLY and CDR2 is FYNNEI. The V and J ends lost 4 bases and 6 bases, in that order; junction bases with no gene match: 3. The CDR3 is 14 residues long. In nucleotides, the CDR3 is TGTGCCAGCAGTGGACAGGGTGGTAATTCACCCCTCCACTTT. Amino acids: CASSGQGGNSPLHF.

The chain carries TRBV7-2 and TRBJ2-4; 9 positions match TRBD1. Germline assignment: CDR1 SGHTA and CDR2 FQGNSA. The CDR3 has 14 residues. V dropped 5 bases and J dropped 8; count of bases not matched to a gene: 7. CDR3 protein: CASSQTGGGDIQYF. CDR3 bases: TGTGCCAGCAGCCAAACAGGGGGCGGAGACATTCAGTACTTC.

The chain employs TRBV9 and TRBJ2-3, with 11 bases that match TRBD2. The CDR3 contains 15 residues. CDR1 is SGDLS and CDR2 is YYNGEE in the germline V gene. Losses at the gene ends were 1 base for V and 5 bases for J; bases not matched to a gene: 3. CDR3 nucleotide sequence: TGTGCCAGCAGCGTACAGACTAGCGGGAAAGATACGCAGTATTTT. Translating gives CASSVQTSGKDTQYF. The full variable domain, with the rest looked up from reference TRBV9 and TRBJ2-3, is DSGVTQTPKHLITATGQRVTLRCSPRSGDLSVYWYQQSLDQGLQFLIQYYNGEERAKGNILERFSAQQFPDLHSELNLSSLELGDSALYFCASSVQTSGKDTQYFGPGTRLTVL.

The chain is built from TRBV2 and TRBJ1-5; tentative D call: TRBD1 (6 bases). Germline V gene sequence: CDR1 SNHLY, CDR2 FYNNEI. V lost 7 bases, J lost 6 bases, and 16 bases lay in between. The CDR3 is 14 amino acids. The CDR3 region has the DNA TGTGCCAGCACCCCATCTTTAGGGGGTCAGCCCCAGCATTTT. Amino acid sequence: CASTPSLGGQPQHF.

This chain connects TRBV3-1 (or the pseudogene TRBV3-2) to TRBJ1-3; D not certain. Trimming shortened V by 1 base and J by 4 bases, and 8 bases separated the two germline ends. The length of the CDR3 is 14 residues. From germline, CDR1 is LGHDT and CDR2 YNNKEL (reference sequence). The CDR3 region is CASSQVVGGNTIYF. The CDR3 nucleotides are TGTGCCAGCAGCCAAGTCGTTGGCGGAAACACCATATATTTT.

This rearrangement joins TRBV6-5 to TRBJ2-2, with 8 nucleotides matching TRBD1. Germline assignment: CDR1 MNHEY and CDR2 SVGAGI. The CDR3 contains 15 residues. Losses at the gene ends were 6 bases for V and 0 bases for J; bases not matched to a gene: 3. This CDR3 reads CASSPQGANTGELFF. In DNA, the CDR3 is TGTGCCAGCAGCCCACAGGGGGCGAACACCGGGGAGCTGTTTTTT.

The chain recombines TRBV6-5 with TRBJ2-7; tentatively, D is TRBD2 (5 bases). The CDR3 runs 15 residues. The V end was cut by 0 bases, the J end by 2 bases, with 11 bases between. CDR1 is MNHEY, CDR2 SVGAGI, per germline. CDR3 region: CASSYSSGNTYEQYF. The DNA of the CDR3 is TGTGCCAGCAGTTACTCCAGCGGAAACACCTACGAGCAGTACTTC.

The rearrangement links TRBV4-1 to TRBJ2-1; D call uncertain. Per germline, CDR1 MGHRA and CDR2 YSYEKL. V lost 1 base to trimming and J lost 8 bases, with 9 bases between them. There are 13 residues in the CDR3. CDR3 sequence (DNA): TGCGCCAGCAGCCAAGTTTTACGGGATGAGCAGTTCTTC. Its translation is CASSQVLRDEQFF.

This clone was counted only a few times. The chain uses TRBV19 and TRBJ1-1, with D possibly being TRBD1 (6 bases). Germline loops: CDR1 LNHDA, CDR2 SQIVND (reference sequence). Trimming took 7 bases from V and 1 from J, leaving 13 bases between them. The CDR3 length is 14 residues. In nucleotides, the CDR3 is TGTGCCAGTACTCAGCCAGGGGAGAACACTGAAGCTTTCTTT. Translation: CASTQPGENTEAFF. The full variable domain, completed using reference TRBV19 and TRBJ1-1, is DGGITQSPKYLFRKEGQNVTLSCEQNLNHDAMYWYRQDPGQGLRLIYYSQIVNDFQKGDIAEGYSVSREKKESFPLTVTSAQKNPTAFYLCASTQPGENTEAFFGQGTRLTVV.

The count of this clone is one. This rearrangement joins TRBV7-8 to TRBJ2-1; 8 bases line up with TRBD2. Germline CDR1 reads SGHVS; CDR2 reads FQNEAQ. The CDR3 is 14 amino acids. V lost 3 bases to trimming and J lost 4 bases; unmatched junction nucleotides: 2. In DNA form, the CDR3 reads TGTGCCAGCAGCTTTGCTAGCGGGTACAATGAGCAGTTCTTC. Amino acid sequence: CASSFASGYNEQFF.

This clone occurred many times. CDR3 amino acids: CASSSRTSPSREAFF. The CDR3, as DNA: TGTGCCAGCAGCTCACGGACTTCCCCTTCCCGTGAAGCTTTCTTT. The chain joins TRBV7-9 to TRBJ1-1; D unclear. Per the germline V gene, CDR1 is SEHNR and CDR2 is FQNEAQ (reference sequence). This CDR3 is 15 amino acids long. V was trimmed by 4 bases and J by 7 bases, leaving 19 bases between them.

The chain is built from TRBV6-5 and TRBJ1-4, with TRBD1 matching over 8 bases. Germline CDR1 is MNHEY and CDR2 is SVGAGI. The CDR3 extends over 13 amino acids. J was trimmed by 7 bases and V by 6 bases; bases with no gene match: 4. This chain's CDR3 is CASSDRGSEKLFF. In DNA, the CDR3 is TGTGCCAGCAGCGACAGGGGTAGTGAAAAACTGTTTTTT.

The V call is TRBV19, the J call TRBJ2-2, with D possibly matching TRBD1 (6 bases). The ends were cut back, 1 base at V and 7 bases at J, with 10 bases in the middle. This CDR3 has 14 amino acids. The V gene's germline CDR1 is LNHDA and CDR2 SQIVND (reference sequence). The CDR3 reads CASSIGTAVGELFF. The CDR3 bases are TGTGCCAGTAGTATAGGGACAGCTGTCGGGGAGCTGTTTTTT.

This chain uses TRBV6-6 with TRBJ2-1; TRBD1 is a possible D gene (6 bases). In germline, CDR1 is MNHNY, CDR2 SVGAGI (reference sequence). CDR3 length equals 12 residues. The germline V and J ends were trimmed by 8 bases and 12 bases, with 17 bases remaining between them. The DNA for the CDR3 is TGTGCCAGCGAGGGGCGAATACAGGGGCAGTTCTTC. As protein: CASEGRIQGQFF.

This clone was found once. The V call is TRBV19, the J call TRBJ2-4; 8 nucleotides line up with TRBD2. CDR1 LNHDA and CDR2 SQIVND come from the germline V gene (reference sequence). The CDR3 is made up of 15 amino acids. Trimming cost V 1 base and J 6 bases; bases outside gene matches: 5. The CDR3 sequence is CASSIGAGELNIQYF. For the CDR3, the DNA is TGTGCCAGTAGTATAGGAGCGGGGGAGTTAAACATTCAGTACTTC.

The chain has TRBV7-9 and TRBJ1-1, with 7 bases aligning to TRBD1. J lost 1 base, V lost 6 bases, and 14 bases had no gene match. This CDR3 has 17 residues. Germline loops: CDR1 SEHNR, CDR2 FQNEAQ (reference sequence). This chain's CDR3 is CASSPYGLKGANTEAFF. In nucleotides, the CDR3 is TGTGCCAGCAGTCCTTATGGTCTTAAGGGGGCGAACACTGAAGCTTTCTTT.

This chain connects TRBV30 to TRBJ1-1; the D gene is possibly TRBD1 (5 bases). V was pared by 8 bases and J by 3 bases, with 22 bases between. Germline V lookup: CDR1 GTSNPN, CDR2 SVGIG (reference sequence). The CDR3 has 15 amino acids. In DNA form, the CDR3 reads TGTGCCCCCTTCTACGCGACAGTTGGGGACACTGAAGCTTTCTTT. It codes for CAPFYATVGDTEAFF. Using reference TRBV30 and TRBJ1-1 for the parts outside the CDR3, the full variable domain is SQTIHQWPATLVQPVGSPLSLECTVEGTSNPNLYWYRQAAGRGLQLLFYSVGIGQISSEVPQNLSASRPQDRQFILSSKKLLLSDSGFYLCAPFYATVGDTEAFFGQGTRLTVV.

This chain links TRBV5-1 with TRBJ2-3; 7 nucleotides match TRBD2. Germline V gives CDR1 SGHRS, CDR2 YFSETQ. This CDR3 has 16 amino acids. Trimming at V came to 6 bases and at J to 2 bases, leaving 12 bases not matched to a gene. DNA of the CDR3: TGCGCCAGCACCCGGAAGGCGCTAGCGGACACAGATACGCAGTATTTT. Translating gives CASTRKALADTDTQYF.

This chain joins TRBV7-9 and TRBJ2-7; 7 bases are shared with TRBD1. J was trimmed by 6 bases and V by 4 bases; bases with no gene match: 3. The CDR3 covers 12 residues. Germline-derived CDR1 and CDR2 are SEHNR and FQNEAQ (reference sequence). The CDR3 bases are TGTGCCAGCAGCTCCCAGGGGGTCGAGCAGTACTTC. It is translated as CASSSQGVEQYF.

The CDR3 bases are TGTGCCAGCAGCGCCCAGGGGGTCTCCTACAATGAGCAGTTCTTC. It codes for CASSAQGVSYNEQFF. The chain carries TRBV5-4 and TRBJ2-1, with 7 bases identical to TRBD1. The CDR3 has 15 amino acids. From germline, CDR1 is SGHNT and CDR2 YYREEE (reference sequence). Trimming removed 4 bases from V and 0 bases from J; junction bases left unmatched: 4.

This clone was observed a handful of times. V is TRBV9 and J is TRBJ2-2, with a tentative D call TRBD2 (6 bases). The CDR3 extends over 15 amino acids. The V and J ends lost 3 bases and 2 bases respectively, with 11 bases between them. CDR1 is SGDLS and CDR2 is YYNGEE in the germline V gene. The chain's CDR3 is CASSAAGLNTGELFF. The CDR3 DNA is TGTGCCAGCAGCGCCGCGGGACTCAACACCGGGGAGCTGTTTTTT.

The J gene is TRBJ2-7, the V gene TRBV3-1 (or the pseudogene TRBV3-2); 9 bases are shared with TRBD2. Germline assignment: CDR1 LGHDT and CDR2 YNNKEL (reference sequence). This CDR3 has 13 residues. Trimming took 8 bases from V and 7 from J; bases not matched to a gene: 9. The CDR3 DNA reads TGTGCCAGCGGGGTTAGCGGGAGTGGAGAGCAGTACTTC. Residues: CASGVSGSGEQYF.

This clone was observed once. This chain links TRBV19 with TRBJ2-1, with 12 bases aligning to TRBD2. CDR1 and CDR2 (germline): LNHDA, SQIVND (reference sequence). Unmatched junction bases numbered 3, after V lost 9 bases and J lost 6 bases. This CDR3 has 13 amino acids. The CDR3 is CASRLAGANEQFF. The CDR3 DNA reads as TGTGCCAGCCGACTAGCGGGAGCCAATGAGCAGTTCTTC.

The chain has TRBV19 and TRBJ1-5, with D uncertain. The CDR3 loop spans 13 amino acids. Germline CDR1 LNHDA, CDR2 SQIVND (reference sequence). V was pared by 8 bases and J by 4 bases, with 12 bases between. CDR3 protein: CASGRKINQPQHF. The CDR3 DNA reads TGTGCCAGTGGGAGGAAGATTAATCAGCCCCAGCATTTT. The entire variable domain, with the rest obtained from reference TRBV19 and TRBJ1-5, is as follows: DGGITQSPKYLFRKEGQNVTLSCEQNLNHDAMYWYRQDPGQGLRLIYYSQIVNDFQKGDIAEGYSVSREKKESFPLTVTSAQKNPTAFYLCASGRKINQPQHFGDGTRLSIL.

Remarks on this clone: At one boundary the junction diverges from the germline segment, which might be a read error. The rearrangement links TRBV30 to TRBJ2-6; TRBD1 is a possible D gene (5 bases). The CDR3 covers 14 residues. Germline lookup yields CDR1 GTSNPN and CDR2 SVGIG (reference sequence). The CDR3 sequence is CAWSFGSGANILTF. CDR3 sequence (DNA): TGTGCCTGGTCATTCGGATCTGGGGCCAACATCCTGACTTTC.

The rearrangement uses TRBV12-5 and TRBJ2-6, with 7 bases identical to TRBD1. The germline V gene has CDR1 LGHNT and CDR2 FRNRAP. The CDR3 has 20 amino acids. The J segment lost 1 base and the V segment lost 3 bases, leaving 15 bases of the junction unmatched. The CDR3 DNA reads as TGTGCTAGTGGTTTTTCTGCCGGGACAGAGGTATTGTCTGGGGCCAACGTCCTGACTTTC. Its protein is CASGFSAGTEVLSGANVLTF.

This chain joins TRBV7-2 and TRBJ2-2; 12 bases agree with TRBD2. This CDR3 is 16 amino acids long. CDR1 is SGHTA, CDR2 FQGNSA, per germline. V was pared by 5 bases and J by 7 bases, with 8 bases of the junction left unmatched. The DNA for the CDR3 is TGTGCCAGCAGCCCCAGGACTAGCGGGAATAGCGGGGAGCTGTTTTTT. Encoded protein: CASSPRTSGNSGELFF. The whole variable domain, remainder taken from reference TRBV7-2 and TRBJ2-2, is GAGVSQSPSNKVTEKGKDVELRCDPISGHTALYWYRQSLGQGLEFLIYFQGNSAPDKSGLPSDRFSAERTGGSVSTLTIQRTQQEDSAVYLCASSPRTSGNSGELFFGEGSRLTVL.

This chain uses TRBV5-6 with TRBJ2-1, with D possibly matching TRBD2 (6 bases). The germline V gene encodes CDR1 SGHDT and CDR2 YYEEEE. The CDR3 loop spans 14 amino acids. V was trimmed by 6 bases and J by 6 bases, leaving 16 bases between them. This chain's CDR3 is CASNLGWGVNEQFF. The DNA of the CDR3 is TGTGCCAGCAATCTTGGGTGGGGGGTCAATGAGCAGTTCTTC.